A single sample gave rise to the 23 T cell receptor beta chains below, sequenced in a study of T-cell reconstitution after alpha-beta-depleted transplantation in children. Unique molecular identifiers were used to barcode this TCRbeta library. TCRdb independently ran MiXCR on the PCR reads; one entry per CDR3 protein. The sample consists of about 500,000 distinct CDR3 sequences, about an eighth of them appearing once. Sequenced here: PBMCs, mostly from graft donor cells, sampled 180 days after TCRalphabeta/CD19-depleted stem cell transplant. The receptors were sampled from a female patient between 2 and 10 years old who had a stem cell transplant for aplastic anemia, so the T cells may come from the graft donor.

This clonotype was detected ten times or more. CDR3: CASSLGGSNREQYV. The CDR3 DNA reads as TGTGCCAGCAGTTTAGGAGGGAGTAACCGCGAGCAGTACGTC. The rearrangement joins TRBV12-3 or TRBV12-4 to TRBJ2-7, with TRBD2 as a possible D gene (5 bases). This CDR3 is built from 14 residues. V was trimmed by 1 base and J by 6 bases, leaving 13 bases between them.

This clonotype was counted a few times. The chain has TRBV5-6 and TRBJ1-2; the D is unclear. Germline V gene sequence: CDR1 SGHDT, CDR2 YYEEEE. V gave up 0 bases and J gave up 5 bases, with 11 bases separating them. The CDR3 loop spans 14 amino acids. CDR3 nucleotides: TGTGCCAGCAGCTTGGTCCAGGAGAGTTATGGCTACACCTTC. As protein: CASSLVQESYGYTF.

This clonotype was detected only a few times. The chain joins TRBV7-2 to TRBJ2-7, with 10 bases aligning to TRBD2. V trimming: 5 bases; J trimming: 2 bases; junction bases outside the gene matches: 6. The CDR3 length is 15 residues. In germline, CDR1 is SGHTA, CDR2 FQGNSA. The CDR3 sequence: CASSVASGSAYEQYF. CDR3 in DNA: TGTGCCAGCAGCGTGGCTAGCGGGAGTGCCTACGAGCAGTACTTC.

This clonotype turned up a few times. This chain links TRBV3-1 with TRBJ2-7, with a possible D match to TRBD2 (5 bases). The CDR3 covers 11 residues. Germline V gene data show CDR1 as LGHDT and CDR2 as YNNKEL (reference sequence). Trimming removed 2 bases at V and 7 bases at J, with 6 bases between. The CDR3 nucleotides read TGTGCCAGCAGCCAAACTAGGGAGCAGTACTTC. It translates to CASSQTREQYF.

This clonotype appeared a few times. The V gene is TRBV3-1, the J gene TRBJ1-4, with D possibly matching TRBD1 (6 bases). CDR3 length equals 19 residues. Germline V gene lookup returns CDR1 LGHDT and CDR2 YNNKEL (reference sequence). V lost 0 bases and J lost 3, with 20 bases in between. Here the CDR3 reads CASSQDPLMIRGPNEKLFF. The CDR3 DNA follows: TGTGCCAGCAGCCAAGACCCCCTCATGATCAGGGGACCTAATGAAAAACTGTTTTTT.

The chain links TRBV20-1 to TRBJ2-7; D might be TRBD2 (5 bases). Per the germline V gene, CDR1 is DFQATT and CDR2 is SNEGSKA (reference sequence). This CDR3 is 14 amino acids long. Between the trimmed V and J ends, which lost 0 bases and 0 bases, there was a span of 9 bases. CDR3 bases: TGCAGTGCTAGAGAACTAGACGACTCCTACGAGCAGTACTTC. It specifies CSARELDDSYEQYF.

The V and J genes are TRBV10-3 and TRBJ1-1; no definite D call. Trimming pared 7 bases from V and 0 bases from J, leaving 9 bases between. Germline CDR1 reads ENHRY; CDR2 reads SYGVKD. The CDR3 totals 13 residues. CDR3 nucleotide sequence: TGTGCCATCATAGCGAGGCTGAACACTGAAGCTTTCTTT. This translates into CAIIARLNTEAFF.

This sequence joins TRBV6-1 and TRBJ1-1, with 7 positions matching TRBD1. Germline-derived CDR1 and CDR2 are MNHNS and SASEGT. The V and J ends lost 5 bases and 6 bases, in that order; junction bases with no gene match: 9. This CDR3 has 14 amino acids. The CDR3 nucleotides are TGTGCCAGCAGTCTCGTGGGAACAGGGGCTGAAGCTTTCTTT. Translation: CASSLVGTGAEAFF.

The chain links TRBV4-3 to TRBJ2-1; no firm D call. In germline, CDR1 is LGHNA, CDR2 YSLEER. The CDR3 has 18 amino acids. Deletions cut 1 base from V and 0 bases from J, with 16 bases between. CDR3 protein: CASSQGNSWGNSYNEQFF. CDR3 in DNA: TGCGCCAGCAGCCAAGGTAACAGTTGGGGAAACTCCTACAATGAGCAGTTCTTC.

In its sample, this clonotype was seen many times. The genes are TRBV14 and TRBJ2-3; TRBD2 matches at 8 bases. V gave up 10 bases and J gave up 4 bases; unmatched junction bases: 4. From germline, CDR1 is SGHDN and CDR2 FVKESK. The CDR3 spans 12 residues. This CDR3 reads CATGTRPDTQYF. CDR3 in DNA: TGTGCCACCGGGACTAGACCAGATACGCAGTATTTT.

The sample holds a few counts of this clonotype. This chain joins TRBV6-1 and TRBJ2-7; D perhaps matches TRBD2 (6 bases). This CDR3 region has 14 residues. Germline CDR1 MNHNS, CDR2 SASEGT. The ends were cut back, 3 bases at V and 6 bases at J, with 15 bases in the middle. CDR3 sequence (DNA): TGTGCCAGCAGTGATAGAGGGACTTCGCTCGAGCAGTACGTC. It codes for CASSDRGTSLEQYV.

The table lists this clonotype with a few counts. V and J are TRBV4-1 and TRBJ2-5; D not certain. The V end lost 2 bases, the J end lost 4 bases, and 14 bases lay between the germline ends. This CDR3 region has 15 residues. Germline V gene lookup returns CDR1 MGHRA and CDR2 YSYEKL. The CDR3 DNA reads TGCGCCAGCAGCCAAACCTGGCGTGGGTTAGAGACCCAGTACTTC. Protein product: CASSQTWRGLETQYF.

The V call is TRBV11-2, the J call TRBJ2-2, with a possible D match to TRBD1 (7 bases). This CDR3 comprises 17 residues. Germline CDR1 and CDR2: SGHAT and FQNNGV. V was shortened by 2 bases and J by 4 bases, with 17 bases between the two germline ends. The CDR3 coding sequence is TGTGCCAGCAGCTTATATCTCAGGGGGGCCGGCACCGGGGAGCTGTTTTTT. Translating gives CASSLYLRGAGTGELFF.

This chain links TRBV5-1 with TRBJ2-5; possible D gene TRBD1, 7 bases. Germline V gene data show CDR1 as SGHRS and CDR2 as YFSETQ. The CDR3 spans 16 residues. V lost 4 bases to trimming and J lost 5 bases, with 21 bases between them. CDR3 protein: CASSHFREPGGETQYF. CDR3 coding DNA: TGCGCCAGCAGCCACTTCCGGGAACCAGGGGGGGAGACCCAGTACTTC.

As for this clonotype: Germline and junction disagree at one end, which may indicate a read error. This rearrangement joins TRBV5-1 to TRBJ2-1, with 9 bases lining up with TRBD2. CDR1 and CDR2 (germline): SGHRS, YFSETQ. The CDR3 runs 15 residues. Here the CDR3 DNA reads TGCGCCAGCAGCCCGGGACTAGCAAAGTTCAATGAGCCGTTCTTC. It codes for CASSPGLAKFNEPFF.

The J gene is TRBJ2-7, the V gene TRBV29-1; 9 bases agree with TRBD1. The V and J ends lost 6 bases and 7 bases, in that order; junction bases with no gene match: 13. Germline CDR1 and CDR2: SQVTM and ANQGSEA. This CDR3 region has 14 residues. CDR3 sequence: CSVFPGQGRMEQYF. In DNA form, the CDR3 reads TGCAGCGTGTTCCCGGGACAGGGCAGAATGGAGCAGTACTTC.

This clonotype was picked up a small number of times. The gene calls are TRBV6-1 and TRBJ2-6, with D unresolved. Trimming took 5 bases from V and 3 from J, leaving 11 bases between them. CDR1 and CDR2 from the germline V gene are MNHNS and SASEGT. The CDR3 loop spans 15 amino acids. CDR3 nucleotides: TGTGCCAGCAGTCCCGTCTTAGGTGGGGCCAACGTCCTGACTTTC. This translates into CASSPVLGGANVLTF.

This clonotype was detected many times. The gene calls are TRBV5-1 and TRBJ2-1; TRBD2 matches at 12 bases. The CDR3 length is 16 residues. After removal of 4 bases from V and 4 bases from J, the junction contained 6 bases not matched to a gene. CDR1 is SGHRS, CDR2 YFSETQ, per germline. CDR3 nucleotides: TGCGCCAGCAGCGATGGACTAGCGGGACTGTACAATGAGCAGTTCTTC. This translates into CASSDGLAGLYNEQFF.

This clonotype occurred many times. V gene TRBV5-5 combines with J gene TRBJ2-7, with 8 bases fitting TRBD1. The CDR3 length is 16 residues. V lost 0 bases, J lost 0 bases, and 5 bases stayed unmatched. Germline assignment: CDR1 SGHKS and CDR2 YYEKEE (reference sequence). CDR3 loop: CASSLDPGQVSYEQYF. The CDR3 nucleotides read TGTGCCAGCAGCTTGGATCCGGGACAGGTCTCCTACGAGCAGTACTTC. Variable domain in full (rest from reference TRBV5-5 and TRBJ2-7): DAGVTQSPTHLIKTRGQQVTLRCSPISGHKSVSWYQQVLGQGPQFIFQYYEKEERGRGNFPDRFSARQFPNYSSELNVNALLLGDSALYLCASSLDPGQVSYEQYFGPGTRLTVT.

This clonotype has ten or more counts. The chain combines TRBV14 with TRBJ2-5; D gene unclear. Trimming shortened V by 0 bases and J by 3 bases, and 8 bases separated the two germline ends. CDR1 is SGHDN and CDR2 is FVKESK in the germline V gene. The CDR3 runs 14 residues. CDR3 coding DNA: TGTGCCAGCAGCCAAGATTTCCGGGAAGAGACCCAGTACTTC. Protein: CASSQDFREETQYF.

A few counts support this clonotype. This chain connects TRBV6-2 or TRBV6-3 to TRBJ2-3; 7 bases are a match to TRBD2. The CDR3 extends over 16 amino acids. CDR1 and CDR2 from the germline V gene are MNHEY and SVGEGT. V was pared by 0 bases and J by 5 bases, with 8 bases of the junction left unmatched. Here the CDR3 DNA reads TGTGCCAGCAGTTACTCGAAGGGGCGCGGGAGAGATACGCAGTATTTT. Protein sequence: CASSYSKGRGRDTQYF.

J is TRBJ1-2 and V is TRBV15; maybe TRBD1 (5 bases). The CDR3 extends over 17 amino acids. Trimming left V 0 bases short and J 4 bases short, with 18 bases between. CDR1 is LNHNV and CDR2 is YYDKDF in the germline V gene (reference sequence). The CDR3 coding sequence is TGTGCCACCAGCAGAGATACGGGACCACCGTTGCTCTATGGCTACACCTTC. Residues: CATSRDTGPPLLYGYTF.

This clonotype was counted many times. This chain joins TRBV28 and TRBJ2-7, with 8 bases fitting TRBD1. There are 13 residues in the CDR3. V trimming: 4 bases; J trimming: 3 bases; junction bases outside the gene matches: 2. CDR1 and CDR2 from the germline V gene are MDHEN and SYDVKM. CDR3 nucleotide sequence: TGTGCCAGCAGTTCTGGGACAGGCTACGAGCAGTACTTC. Translated, it gives CASSSGTGYEQYF.